This entry lists 9 T cell receptor beta chains sequenced from one sample in a study of blood T cell repertoires in COVID-19. Assay: immunoSEQ multiplex PCR; the TCRdb copy retains only in-frame clones and omits some. The repertoire includes 150,000 or so clones, around 73% of them detected once, and roughly 5.6% sits in the top ten. Sequenced: PBMCs or T cells enriched from blood (not recorded which). The receptors derive from a woman in her forties or fifties who had recovered from COVID-19.

The chain recombines TRBV4-1 with TRBJ1-2; D possibly corresponds to TRBD1 (5 bases). Germline V gives CDR1 MGHRA, CDR2 YSYEKL. This CDR3 region has 16 residues. Trimming left V 3 bases short and J 6 bases short, with 20 bases between. The CDR3 protein is CASSQPTLAGRNGYTF. CDR3 nucleotide sequence: TGCGCCAGCAGCCAGCCCACCTTGGCAGGGAGGAATGGCTACACCTTC.

The chain carries TRBV3-1 (or the pseudogene TRBV3-2) and TRBJ1-5, with D unresolved. CDR1 and CDR2 (germline): LGHDT, YNNKEL (reference sequence). The V and J ends lost 5 bases and 2 bases respectively, with 19 bases between them. This CDR3 is 17 amino acids long. The CDR3 spells CASSNDRGVFGNQPQHF. CDR3 coding DNA: TGTGCCAGCAGCAACGATCGAGGTGTCTTTGGCAATCAGCCCCAGCATTTT.

The chain couples TRBV29-1 to TRBJ2-1; 10 nucleotides match TRBD2. The length of the CDR3 is 19 residues. Trimming took 0 bases from V and 0 from J; bases not matched to a gene: 11. CDR1 is SQVTM and CDR2 is ANQGSEA in the germline V gene. CDR3 DNA: TGCAGCGTTGAAGACCCCCATTCTGGACTAGCGGTCTCCTACAATGAGCAGTTCTTC. It yields the protein CSVEDPHSGLAVSYNEQFF.

In its sample, this clone was seen once. The chain links TRBV5-8 to TRBJ1-2; the D gene is possibly TRBD1 (5 bases). Trimming left V 0 bases short and J 4 bases short, with 10 bases between. This CDR3 region has 14 residues. The germline V gene encodes CDR1 SGHTS and CDR2 YDEGEE. In DNA, the CDR3 is TGTGCCAGCAGCTTGGGACAGCCTTTCTATGGCTACACCTTC. Its translation: CASSLGQPFYGYTF.

This clone was recorded once. The rearrangement joins TRBV6-1 to TRBJ2-3; 15 bases fit TRBD2. The CDR3 has 16 amino acids. V trimming: 2 bases; J trimming: 5 bases; junction bases outside the gene matches: 2. Per the germline V gene, CDR1 is MNHNS and CDR2 is SASEGT. The CDR3 loop is CASSERGLAGGDTQYF. CDR3 DNA: TGTGCCAGCAGTGAACGGGGACTAGCGGGGGGAGATACGCAGTATTTT.

There are a few counts of this clone. CDR3 nucleotides: TGCGCCAGCAGCTTGGAGCAGGGGAACTATGGCTACACCTTC. Protein product: CASSLEQGNYGYTF. V usage is TRBV5-1 and J usage is TRBJ1-2, with D possibly being TRBD1 (6 bases). CDR1 and CDR2 from the germline V gene are SGHRS and YFSETQ. Trimming removed 0 bases at V and 2 bases at J, with 8 bases between. This CDR3 contains 14 residues. Looking up the rest from reference TRBV5-1 and TRBJ1-2 gives the full variable domain: KAGVTQTPRYLIKTRGQQVTLSCSPISGHRSVSWYQQTPGQGLQFLFEYFSETQRNKGNFPGRFSGRQFSNSRSEMNVSTLELGDSALYLCASSLEQGNYGYTFGSGTRLTVV.

The V and J genes are TRBV7-9 and TRBJ1-1; D remains unclear. Trimming cost V 7 bases and J 8 bases, with 17 bases left between them. The CDR3 contains 13 residues. CDR1 SEHNR and CDR2 FQNEAQ come from the germline V gene (reference sequence). The DNA of the CDR3 is TGTGCCAGCACCCCTATGGAAGGAGGAGAAGCTTTCTTT. Protein product: CASTPMEGGEAFF. Full variable domain (missing parts from reference TRBV7-9 and TRBJ1-1): DTGVSQNPRHKITKRGQNVTFRCDPISEHNRLYWYRQTLGQGPEFLTYFQNEAQLEKSRLLSDRFSAERPKGSFSTLEIQRTEQGDSAMYLCASTPMEGGEAFFGQGTRLTVV.

This clone showed up just a few times. The same CDR3 arises from other DNA sequences in this sample as well. The gene calls are TRBV6-4 and TRBJ1-6; TRBD1 matches 7 bases. The trim removed 0 bases at V and 6 bases at J, leaving 2 bases unmatched. The CDR3 runs to 15 residues. CDR1 MRHNA and CDR2 SNTAGT come from the germline V gene. The CDR3 region is CASSDSAGGNSPLHF. CDR3 nucleotides: TGTGCCAGCAGTGACTCGGCAGGGGGTAATTCACCCCTCCACTTT.

CDR3 region: CASSSQGETNEKLFF. The DNA of the CDR3 is TGTGCCAGCAGCTCTCAGGGGGAAACTAATGAAAAACTGTTTTTT. The V and J genes are TRBV5-6 and TRBJ1-4, with 7 bases identical to TRBD1. V trimming: 3 bases; J trimming: 1 base; junction bases outside the gene matches: 3. The length of the CDR3 is 15 residues. From germline, CDR1 is SGHDT and CDR2 YYEEEE.